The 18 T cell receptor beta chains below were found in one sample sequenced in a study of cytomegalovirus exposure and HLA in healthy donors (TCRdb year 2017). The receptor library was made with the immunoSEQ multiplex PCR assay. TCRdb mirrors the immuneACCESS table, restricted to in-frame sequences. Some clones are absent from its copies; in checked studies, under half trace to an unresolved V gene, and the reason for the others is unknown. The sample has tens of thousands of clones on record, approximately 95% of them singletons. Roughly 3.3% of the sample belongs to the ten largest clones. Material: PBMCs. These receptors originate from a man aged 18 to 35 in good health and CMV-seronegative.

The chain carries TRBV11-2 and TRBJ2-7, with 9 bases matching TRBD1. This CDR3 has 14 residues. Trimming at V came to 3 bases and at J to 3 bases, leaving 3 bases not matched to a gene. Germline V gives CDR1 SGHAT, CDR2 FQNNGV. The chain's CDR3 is CASSFADRGYEQYF. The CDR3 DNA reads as TGTGCCAGCAGCTTCGCGGACAGGGGCTACGAGCAGTACTTC.

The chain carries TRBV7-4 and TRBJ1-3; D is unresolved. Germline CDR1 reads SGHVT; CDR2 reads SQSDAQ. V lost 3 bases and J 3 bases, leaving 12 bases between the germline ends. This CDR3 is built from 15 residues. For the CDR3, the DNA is TGTGCCAGCAGCTTCGGGGAAAGTTATGGAAACACCATATATTTT. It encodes CASSFGESYGNTIYF. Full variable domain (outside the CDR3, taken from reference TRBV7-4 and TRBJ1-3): GAGVSQSPRYKVAKRGRDVALRCDSISGHVTLYWYRQTLGQGSEVLTYSQSDAQRDKSGRPSGRFSAERPERSVSTLKIQRTEQGDSAVYLCASSFGESYGNTIYFGEGSWLTVV.

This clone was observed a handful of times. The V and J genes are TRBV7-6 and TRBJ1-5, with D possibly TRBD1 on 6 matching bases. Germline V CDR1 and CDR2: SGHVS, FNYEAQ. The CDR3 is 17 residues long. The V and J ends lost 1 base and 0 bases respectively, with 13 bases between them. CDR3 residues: CASSLGGGQNSNQPQHF. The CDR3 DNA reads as TGTGCCAGCAGCTTAGGGGGTGGACAGAATAGCAATCAGCCCCAGCATTTT.

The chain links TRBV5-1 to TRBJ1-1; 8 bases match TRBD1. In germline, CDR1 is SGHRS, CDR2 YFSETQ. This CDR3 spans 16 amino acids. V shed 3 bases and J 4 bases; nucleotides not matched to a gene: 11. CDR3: CASSSIPTGAGTEAFF. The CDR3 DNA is TGCGCCAGCAGCTCGATCCCGACAGGGGCGGGCACTGAAGCTTTCTTT.

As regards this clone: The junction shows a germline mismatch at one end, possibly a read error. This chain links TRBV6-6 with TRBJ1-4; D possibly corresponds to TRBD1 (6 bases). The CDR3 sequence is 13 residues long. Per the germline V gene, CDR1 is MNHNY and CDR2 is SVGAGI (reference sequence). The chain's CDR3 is CASSYSMLGAAHF. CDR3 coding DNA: TGTGCCAGCAGTTACTCGATGCTGGGGGCGGCCCATTTT.

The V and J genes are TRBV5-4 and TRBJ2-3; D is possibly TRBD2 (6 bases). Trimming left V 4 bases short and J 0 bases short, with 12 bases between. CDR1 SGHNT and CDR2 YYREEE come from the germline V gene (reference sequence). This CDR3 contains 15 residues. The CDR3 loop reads CASSPNRGSTDTQYF. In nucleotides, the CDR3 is TGTGCCAGCAGCCCGAACCGGGGGAGCACAGATACGCAGTATTTT.

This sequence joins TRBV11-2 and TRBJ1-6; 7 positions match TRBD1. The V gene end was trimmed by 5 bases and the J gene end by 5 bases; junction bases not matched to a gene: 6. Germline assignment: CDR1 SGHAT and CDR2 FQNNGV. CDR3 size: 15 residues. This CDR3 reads CASSERGRDNSPLHF. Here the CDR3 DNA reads TGTGCCAGCAGCGAAAGGGGGCGCGATAATTCACCCCTCCACTTT.

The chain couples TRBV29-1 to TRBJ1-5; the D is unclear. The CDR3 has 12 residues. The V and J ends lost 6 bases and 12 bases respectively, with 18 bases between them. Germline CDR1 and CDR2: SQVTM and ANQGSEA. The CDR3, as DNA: TGCAGCGTCATTGATTACTCATCCGGCCAGCATTTT. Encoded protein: CSVIDYSSGQHF. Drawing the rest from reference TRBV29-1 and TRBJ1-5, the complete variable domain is SAVISQKPSRDICQRGTSLTIQCQVDSQVTMMFWYRQQPGQSLTLIATANQGSEATYESGFVIDKFPISRPNLTFSTLTVSNMSPEDSSIYLCSVIDYSSGQHFGDGTRLSIL.

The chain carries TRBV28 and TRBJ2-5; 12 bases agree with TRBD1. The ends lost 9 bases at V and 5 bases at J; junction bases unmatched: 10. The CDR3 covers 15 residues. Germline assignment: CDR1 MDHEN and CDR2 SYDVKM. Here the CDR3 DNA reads TGTGCCAGTAACCCGGGGGACAGGGGGCTCGAGACCCAGTACTTC. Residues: CASNPGDRGLETQYF.

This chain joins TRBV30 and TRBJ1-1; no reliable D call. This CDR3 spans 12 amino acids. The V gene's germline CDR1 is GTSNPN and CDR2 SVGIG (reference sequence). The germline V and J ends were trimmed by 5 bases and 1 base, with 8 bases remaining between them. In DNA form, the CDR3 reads TGTGCCTGGGGTGCTACGAACACTGAAGCTTTCTTT. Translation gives CAWGATNTEAFF.

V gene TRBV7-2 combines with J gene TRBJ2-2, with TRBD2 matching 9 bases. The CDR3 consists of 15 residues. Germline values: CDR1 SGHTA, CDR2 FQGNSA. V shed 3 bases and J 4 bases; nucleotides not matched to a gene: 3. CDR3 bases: TGTGCCAGCAGCTTCGGGCGGGGGGGCACCGGGGAGCTGTTTTTT. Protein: CASSFGRGGTGELFF.

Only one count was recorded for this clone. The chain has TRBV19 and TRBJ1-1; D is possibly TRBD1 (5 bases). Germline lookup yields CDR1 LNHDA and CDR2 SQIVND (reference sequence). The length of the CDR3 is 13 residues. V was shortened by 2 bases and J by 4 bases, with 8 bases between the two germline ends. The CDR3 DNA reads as TGTGCCAGTAGTATAAAAAGGGGCACTGAAGCTTTCTTT. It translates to CASSIKRGTEAFF.

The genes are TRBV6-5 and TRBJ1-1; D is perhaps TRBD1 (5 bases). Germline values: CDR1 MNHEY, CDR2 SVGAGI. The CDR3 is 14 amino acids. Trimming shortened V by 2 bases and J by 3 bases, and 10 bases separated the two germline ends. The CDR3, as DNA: TGTGCCAGCAGTTACCGACAGTTCGACACTGAAGCTTTCTTT. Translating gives CASSYRQFDTEAFF.

The CDR3, as DNA: TGTGCCAGCAGGCCCCGGACAGGGGAATTGGGAAACACCATATATTTT. Translated: CASRPRTGELGNTIYF. The genes are TRBV2 and TRBJ1-3; 9 bases map to TRBD1. The CDR3 runs to 16 residues. Losses at the gene ends were 6 bases for V and 4 bases for J; bases not matched to a gene: 10. In germline, CDR1 is SNHLY, CDR2 FYNNEI.

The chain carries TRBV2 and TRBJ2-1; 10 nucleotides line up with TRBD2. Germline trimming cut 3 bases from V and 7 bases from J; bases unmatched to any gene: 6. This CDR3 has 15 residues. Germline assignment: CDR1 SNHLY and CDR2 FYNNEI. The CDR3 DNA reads TGTGCCAGCAGTGATGTAGCGGGGGGTATGAATGAGCAGTTCTTC. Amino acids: CASSDVAGGMNEQFF.

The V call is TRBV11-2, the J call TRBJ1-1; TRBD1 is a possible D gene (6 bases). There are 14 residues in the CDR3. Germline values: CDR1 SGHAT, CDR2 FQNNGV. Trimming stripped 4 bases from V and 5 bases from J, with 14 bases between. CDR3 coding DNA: TGTGCCAGCAGCTCCACTCAGGGGATGACTGAAGCTTTCTTT. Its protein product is CASSSTQGMTEAFF.

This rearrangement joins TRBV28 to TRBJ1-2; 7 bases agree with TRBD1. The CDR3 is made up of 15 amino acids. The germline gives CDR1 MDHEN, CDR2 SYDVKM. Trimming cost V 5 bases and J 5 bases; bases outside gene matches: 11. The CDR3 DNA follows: TGTGCCAGCAGTCCTTCAGGGGGGAGTTTTTATGGCTACACCTTC. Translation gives CASSPSGGSFYGYTF.

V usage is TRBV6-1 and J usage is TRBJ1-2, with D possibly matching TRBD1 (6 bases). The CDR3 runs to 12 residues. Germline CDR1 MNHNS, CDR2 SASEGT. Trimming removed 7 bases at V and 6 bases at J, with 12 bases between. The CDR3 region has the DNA TGTGCCAGCAAAACAGGGTACGATGGCTACACCTTC. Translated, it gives CASKTGYDGYTF.